This TCR beta chain was sequenced during a study of shared clonotypes between healthy human individuals. General study findings and limits: Clonotype sharing levels among donors were expected to vary with sequencing depth. The naive CD4 repertoires of several donors were compared, and 5% to 6.5% of clonotypes were shared.

Trimming removed 11 bases from V and 6 bases from J; junction bases left unmatched: 11. The CDR3 sequence is 16 residues long. Germline values: CDR1 MNHNY, CDR2 SVGAGI (reference sequence). Data came from immunoSEQ multiplex PCR; TCRdb stores just in-frame clones and leaves some out. The sample records around 720,000 clones, 73% being singletons. About this clone itself: Antigen unknown.

The sequenced material came from memory CD4+ T cells sorted from blood. This sample's subset: CD45RA-negative fraction. The clonotype originates from a young woman in good health. The chain employs TRBV6-6 and TRBJ2-2, with 14 nucleotides matching TRBD2. The CDR3, as DNA: TGTGCCGGAGGGACTAGCGGGAGTCTCCTTCCCGGGGAGCTGTTTTTT. The encoded protein is CAGGTSGSLLPGELFF.